This T cell receptor beta chain was documented in a study of T cell responses to AZD1222 COVID-19 vaccine. Whole-study findings and limits: Two AZD1222 doses significantly raised spike-specific TCR breadth and depth over controls. The CD4 TCRs associated with vaccination extended across spike and predominated at 160-218 and 743-854. Possibly, clonal diversity was underestimated; donors were largely white British and included more females. All repertoire sampling was performed exclusively after the peak T cell response.

Assay: immunoSEQ multiplex PCR; the TCRdb copy retains only in-frame clones and omits some. Of roughly 170,000 clones listed, 90% to 95% are singletons. This CDR3 spans 13 amino acids. Germline trimming cut 7 bases from V and 4 bases from J; bases unmatched to any gene: 4. CDR1 is PRHDT and CDR2 is FYEKMQ in the germline V gene (reference sequence). Note on this clone: The antigen remains undetermined.

This sequence was found in an adult who received the AZD1222 COVID-19 vaccine. The material sequenced was peripheral blood, taken 28 days after the second AZD1222 dose. This chain joins TRBV13 and TRBJ1-1; 9 bases map to TRBD1. In DNA, the CDR3 is TGTGCCAGCACCCCGGGACAGGGCACTGAAGCTTTCTTT. Amino acids: CASTPGQGTEAFF.